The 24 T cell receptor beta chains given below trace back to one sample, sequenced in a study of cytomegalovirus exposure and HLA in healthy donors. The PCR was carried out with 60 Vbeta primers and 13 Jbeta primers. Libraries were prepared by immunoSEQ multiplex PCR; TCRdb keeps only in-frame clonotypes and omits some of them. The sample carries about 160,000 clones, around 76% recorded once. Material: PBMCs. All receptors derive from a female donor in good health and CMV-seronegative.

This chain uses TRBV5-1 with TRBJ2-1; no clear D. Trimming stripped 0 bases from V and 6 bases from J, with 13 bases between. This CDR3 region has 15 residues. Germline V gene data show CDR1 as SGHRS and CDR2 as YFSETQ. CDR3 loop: CASSLVAELFNEQFF. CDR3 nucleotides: TGCGCCAGCAGCTTGGTAGCAGAATTATTCAATGAGCAGTTCTTC.

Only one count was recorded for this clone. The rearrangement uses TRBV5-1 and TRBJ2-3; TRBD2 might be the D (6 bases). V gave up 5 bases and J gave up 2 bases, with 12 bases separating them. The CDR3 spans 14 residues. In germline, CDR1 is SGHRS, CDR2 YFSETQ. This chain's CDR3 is CASRAGTFTDTQYF. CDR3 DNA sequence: TGCGCCAGCAGGGCAGGGACTTTCACAGATACGCAGTATTTT.

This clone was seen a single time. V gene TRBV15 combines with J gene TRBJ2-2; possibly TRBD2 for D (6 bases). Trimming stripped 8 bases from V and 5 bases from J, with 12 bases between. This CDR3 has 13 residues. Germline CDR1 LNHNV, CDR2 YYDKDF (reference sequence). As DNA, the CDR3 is TGTGCCACCCAGACTAGTCTGACCGGGGAGCTGTTTTTT. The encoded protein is CATQTSLTGELFF.

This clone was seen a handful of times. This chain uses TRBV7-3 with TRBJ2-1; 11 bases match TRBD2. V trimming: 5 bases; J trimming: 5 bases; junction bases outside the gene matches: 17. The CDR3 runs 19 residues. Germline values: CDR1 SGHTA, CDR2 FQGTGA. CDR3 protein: CASSHTGTSGFWGNNEQFF. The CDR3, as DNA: TGTGCCAGCAGCCACACCGGGACTAGCGGTTTTTGGGGGAACAATGAGCAGTTCTTC.

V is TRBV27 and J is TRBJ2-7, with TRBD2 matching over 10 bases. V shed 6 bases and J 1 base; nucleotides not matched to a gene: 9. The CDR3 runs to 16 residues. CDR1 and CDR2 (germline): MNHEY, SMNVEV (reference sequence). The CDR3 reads CASSRSSGGLSYEQYF. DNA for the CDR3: TGTGCCAGCAGCCGATCTAGCGGGGGTCTATCCTACGAGCAGTACTTC.

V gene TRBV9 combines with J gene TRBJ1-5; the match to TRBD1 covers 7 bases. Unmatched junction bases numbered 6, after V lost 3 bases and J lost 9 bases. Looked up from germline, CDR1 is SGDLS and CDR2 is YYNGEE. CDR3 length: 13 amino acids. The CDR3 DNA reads TGTGCCAGCAGCGGGACAGGCTTTGGGCCCCAGCATTTT. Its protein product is CASSGTGFGPQHF.

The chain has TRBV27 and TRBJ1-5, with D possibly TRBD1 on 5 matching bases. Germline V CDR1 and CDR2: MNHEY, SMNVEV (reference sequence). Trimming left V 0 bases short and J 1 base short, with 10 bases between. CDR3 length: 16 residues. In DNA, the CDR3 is TGTGCCAGCAGTTTATCCGGAGGGGTCAGCAATCAGCCCCAGCATTTT. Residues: CASSLSGGVSNQPQHF.

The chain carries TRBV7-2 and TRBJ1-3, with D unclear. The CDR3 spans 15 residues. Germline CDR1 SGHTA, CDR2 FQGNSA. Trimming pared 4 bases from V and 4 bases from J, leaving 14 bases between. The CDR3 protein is CASSSTGGGGNTIYF. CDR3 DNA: TGTGCCAGCAGCTCGACTGGTGGAGGGGGAAACACCATATATTTT.

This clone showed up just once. CDR3 region: CASSLTGVDEKLFF. The CDR3 DNA is TGTGCCAGCAGCTTAACAGGGGTAGATGAAAAACTGTTTTTT. The rearrangement links TRBV7-3 to TRBJ1-4, with a tentative D call TRBD1 (5 bases). Trimming pared 0 bases from V and 6 bases from J, leaving 8 bases between. The CDR3 is made up of 14 amino acids. Germline lookup yields CDR1 SGHTA and CDR2 FQGTGA.

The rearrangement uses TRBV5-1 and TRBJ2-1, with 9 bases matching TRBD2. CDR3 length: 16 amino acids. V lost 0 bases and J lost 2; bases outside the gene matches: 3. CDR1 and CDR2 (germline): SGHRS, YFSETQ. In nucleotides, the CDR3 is TGCGCCAGCAGCTTGGGGGCTAGCGGGACCTACAATGAGCAGTTCTTC. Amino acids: CASSLGASGTYNEQFF. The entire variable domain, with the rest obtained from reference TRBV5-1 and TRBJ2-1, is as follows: KAGVTQTPRYLIKTRGQQVTLSCSPISGHRSVSWYQQTPGQGLQFLFEYFSETQRNKGNFPGRFSGRQFSNSRSEMNVSTLELGDSALYLCASSLGASGTYNEQFFGPGTRLTVL.

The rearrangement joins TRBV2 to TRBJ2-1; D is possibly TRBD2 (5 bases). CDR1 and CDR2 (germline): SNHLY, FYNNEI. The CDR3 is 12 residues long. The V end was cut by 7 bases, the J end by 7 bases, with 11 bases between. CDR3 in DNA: TGTGCCAGCATGGGCGGGTGGAATGAGCAGTTCTTC. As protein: CASMGGWNEQFF.

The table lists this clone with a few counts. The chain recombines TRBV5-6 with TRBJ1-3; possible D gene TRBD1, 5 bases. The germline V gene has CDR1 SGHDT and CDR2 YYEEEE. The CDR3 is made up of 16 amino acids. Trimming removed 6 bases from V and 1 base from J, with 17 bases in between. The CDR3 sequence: CASTGGTEGSGNTIYF. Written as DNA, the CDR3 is TGTGCCAGCACCGGAGGGACGGAGGGATCTGGAAACACCATATATTTT.

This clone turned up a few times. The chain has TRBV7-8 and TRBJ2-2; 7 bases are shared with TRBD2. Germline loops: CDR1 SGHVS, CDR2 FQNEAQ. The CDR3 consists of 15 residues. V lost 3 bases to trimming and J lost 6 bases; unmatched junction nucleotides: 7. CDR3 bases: TGTGCCAGCAGCTTGTTAGCGGGTAAAGCCGGGGAGCTGTTTTTT. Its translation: CASSLLAGKAGELFF.

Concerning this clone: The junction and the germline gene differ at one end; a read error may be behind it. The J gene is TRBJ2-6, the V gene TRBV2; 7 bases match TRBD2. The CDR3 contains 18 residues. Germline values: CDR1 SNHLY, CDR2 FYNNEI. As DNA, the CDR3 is TGTGCCAGCAGCGAAGACGGGGAGGGCAACTCTGGGGCCAACGTCCTGACTTTC. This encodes CASSEDGEGNSGANVLTF.

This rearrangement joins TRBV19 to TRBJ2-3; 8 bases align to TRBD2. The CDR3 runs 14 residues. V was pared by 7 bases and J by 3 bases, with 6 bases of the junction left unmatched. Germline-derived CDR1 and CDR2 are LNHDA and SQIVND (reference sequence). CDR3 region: CASTEGLGTDTQYF. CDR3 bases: TGTGCCAGTACGGAGGGACTAGGAACAGATACGCAGTATTTT.

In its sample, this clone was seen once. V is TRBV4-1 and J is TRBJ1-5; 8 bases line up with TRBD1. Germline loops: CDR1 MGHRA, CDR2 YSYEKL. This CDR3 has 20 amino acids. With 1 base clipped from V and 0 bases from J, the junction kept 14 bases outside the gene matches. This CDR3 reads CASSQGDWGQAPLSNQPQHF. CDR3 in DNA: TGCGCCAGCAGCCAAGGGGACTGGGGACAGGCACCCCTTAGCAATCAGCCCCAGCATTTT.

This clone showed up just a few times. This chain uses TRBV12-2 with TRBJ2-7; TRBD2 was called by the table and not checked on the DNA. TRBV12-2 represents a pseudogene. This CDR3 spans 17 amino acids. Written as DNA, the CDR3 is TGTGCAAGTCGCTTATCACAGTGGTCTAGCGGGGGCTACGAGCAGTACTTC. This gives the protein CASRLSQWSSGGYEQYF.

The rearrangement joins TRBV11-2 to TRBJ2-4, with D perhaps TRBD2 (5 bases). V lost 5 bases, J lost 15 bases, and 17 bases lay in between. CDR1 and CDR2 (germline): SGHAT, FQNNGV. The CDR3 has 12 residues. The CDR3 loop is CASSRGEGRGYF. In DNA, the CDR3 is TGTGCCAGCAGCCGAGGTGAAGGGAGAGGGTACTTC.

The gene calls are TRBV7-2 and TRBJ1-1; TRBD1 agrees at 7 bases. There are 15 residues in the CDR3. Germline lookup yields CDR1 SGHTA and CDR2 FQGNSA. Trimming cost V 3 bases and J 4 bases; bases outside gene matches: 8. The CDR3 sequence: CASSFENRGPTEAFF. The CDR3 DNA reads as TGTGCCAGCAGCTTTGAAAACAGGGGACCCACTGAAGCTTTCTTT.

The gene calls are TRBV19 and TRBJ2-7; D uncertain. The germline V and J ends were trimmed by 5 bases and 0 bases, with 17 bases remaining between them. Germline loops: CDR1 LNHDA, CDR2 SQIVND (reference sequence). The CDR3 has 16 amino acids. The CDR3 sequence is CASSQPSRSPSYEQYF. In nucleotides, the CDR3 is TGTGCCAGTAGTCAACCAAGCCGGTCCCCCTCCTACGAGCAGTACTTC. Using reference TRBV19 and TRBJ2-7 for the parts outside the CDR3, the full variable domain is DGGITQSPKYLFRKEGQNVTLSCEQNLNHDAMYWYRQDPGQGLRLIYYSQIVNDFQKGDIAEGYSVSREKKESFPLTVTSAQKNPTAFYLCASSQPSRSPSYEQYFGPGTRLTVT.

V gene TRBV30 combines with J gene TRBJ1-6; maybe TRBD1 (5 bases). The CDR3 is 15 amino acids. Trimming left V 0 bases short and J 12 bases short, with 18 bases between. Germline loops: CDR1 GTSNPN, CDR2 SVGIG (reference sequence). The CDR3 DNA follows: TGTGCCTGGAGTGTTGAGGTCAGGGAAACAGGACCCCTCCACTTT. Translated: CAWSVEVRETGPLHF.

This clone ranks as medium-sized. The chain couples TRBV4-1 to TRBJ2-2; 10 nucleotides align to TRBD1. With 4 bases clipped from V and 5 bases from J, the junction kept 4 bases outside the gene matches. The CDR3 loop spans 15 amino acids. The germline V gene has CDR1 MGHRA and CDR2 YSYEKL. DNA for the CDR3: TGCGCCAGCAGCCCGAGGACAGGGGGAACCGGGGAGCTGTTTTTT. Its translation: CASSPRTGGTGELFF.

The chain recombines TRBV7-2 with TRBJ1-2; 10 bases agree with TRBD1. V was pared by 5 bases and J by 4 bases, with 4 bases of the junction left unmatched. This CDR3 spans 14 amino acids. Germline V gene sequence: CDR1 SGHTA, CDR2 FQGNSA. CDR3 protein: CASSQDRGTYGYTF. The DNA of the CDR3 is TGTGCCAGCAGCCAGGACAGGGGGACCTATGGCTACACCTTC. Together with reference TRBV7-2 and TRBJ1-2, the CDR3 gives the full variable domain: GAGVSQSPSNKVTEKGKDVELRCDPISGHTALYWYRQSLGQGLEFLIYFQGNSAPDKSGLPSDRFSAERTGGSVSTLTIQRTQQEDSAVYLCASSQDRGTYGYTFGSGTRLTVV.

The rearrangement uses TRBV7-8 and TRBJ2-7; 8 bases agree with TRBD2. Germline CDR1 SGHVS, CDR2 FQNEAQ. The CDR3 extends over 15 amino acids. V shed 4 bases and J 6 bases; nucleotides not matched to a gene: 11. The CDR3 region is CASSSGLVASFEQYF. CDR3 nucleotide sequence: TGTGCCAGCAGCTCGGGACTAGTTGCATCTTTCGAGCAGTACTTC.